The 25 T cell receptor beta chains below come from one sample, sequenced in a study of radiotherapy plus CTLA-4 blockade in lung cancer. TCRdb's table, derived via immunoSEQ multiplex PCR, lists solely in-frame clones and lacks some. The table records more than 90,000 clones, around 90% of them present only once. The material was peripheral blood, obtained from a patient treated with radiotherapy plus ipilimumab. These receptor sequences come from a human donor with non-small cell lung cancer that progressed on radiotherapy plus ipilimumab.

V gene TRBV9 combines with J gene TRBJ2-3; D not resolved. Germline loops: CDR1 SGDLS, CDR2 YYNGEE. V lost 5 bases and J 0 bases, leaving 7 bases between the germline ends. CDR3 size: 13 residues. The CDR3 nucleotides are TGTGCCAGCAGGAGGCTAAGCACAGATACGCAGTATTTT. Encoded protein: CASRRLSTDTQYF.

The chain is built from TRBV7-9 and TRBJ2-7; no clear D gene. With 2 bases removed from V and 0 bases from J, the gap between germline ends came to 17 bases. The CDR3 has 17 amino acids. Germline assignment: CDR1 SEHNR and CDR2 FQNEAQ (reference sequence). DNA of the CDR3: TGTGCCAGCAGCTTACCCCAGCCGGCGGCTAGCTCCTACGAGCAGTACTTC. As protein: CASSLPQPAASSYEQYF. The full variable domain, rest sourced from reference TRBV7-9 and TRBJ2-7, is DTGVSQNPRHKITKRGQNVTFRCDPISEHNRLYWYRQTLGQGPEFLTYFQNEAQLEKSRLLSDRFSAERPKGSFSTLEIQRTEQGDSAMYLCASSLPQPAASSYEQYFGPGTRLTVT.

This chain joins TRBV19 and TRBJ1-1, with 8 bases lining up with TRBD1. Germline V gives CDR1 LNHDA, CDR2 SQIVND (reference sequence). The CDR3 totals 13 residues. Trimming cost V 5 bases and J 1 base; bases outside gene matches: 0. CDR3 in DNA: TGTGCCAGTAGTGACAGGGGGAACACTGAAGCTTTCTTT. It is translated as CASSDRGNTEAFF.

V and J are TRBV5-1 and TRBJ2-5; 9 nucleotides agree with TRBD1. The J call may be faulty, since TRBJ2-7 better matches the DNA end. The CDR3 extends over 14 amino acids. Germline CDR1 and CDR2: SGHRS and YFSETQ. The CDR3 DNA sequence: TGCGCCAGCAGCCCGGGACAGGGTCCCTACGAGCAGTACTTC. Translation: CASSPGQGPYEQYF.

J is TRBJ2-7 and V is TRBV27; D may be TRBD1 (6 bases). Germline lookup yields CDR1 MNHEY and CDR2 SMNVEV (reference sequence). CDR3 length: 13 amino acids. V was trimmed by 5 bases and J by 7 bases, leaving 15 bases between them. CDR3 in DNA: TGTGCCAGCAGTCAAAGACAGGTTTCGGAGCAGTACTTC. This gives the protein CASSQRQVSEQYF.

The V call is TRBV9, the J call TRBJ2-3, with unresolved D. CDR3 size: 10 residues. Trimming took 3 bases from V and 6 from J, leaving 2 bases between them. Germline CDR1 and CDR2: SGDLS and YYNGEE. CDR3: CASSGDTQYF. CDR3 sequence (DNA): TGTGCCAGCAGCGGGGATACGCAGTATTTT.

The V gene is TRBV12-2, the J gene TRBJ2-7; the table names TRBD2, a call not compared with the DNA. TRBV12-2 is annotated as a pseudogene. This CDR3 is 18 amino acids long. The CDR3 nucleotides are TGTGCAAGTCGCTTCTTCGATTTAGCGGGGACGTTAGCCTACGAGCAGTACTTC. Translation: CASRFFDLAGTLAYEQYF.

This chain uses TRBV6-5 with TRBJ1-1, with D unclear. The germline gives CDR1 MNHEY, CDR2 SVGAGI. V was cut by 9 bases and J by 4 bases, with 18 bases left in between. The CDR3 has 14 amino acids. CDR3: CASGRIGVGTEAFF. CDR3 in DNA: TGTGCCAGTGGAAGGATCGGGGTAGGCACTGAAGCTTTCTTT.

This sequence joins TRBV11-3 and TRBJ2-3, with 7 bases that match TRBD2. This CDR3 is 18 amino acids long. Trimming cost V 1 base and J 5 bases; bases outside gene matches: 15. Germline CDR1 and CDR2: SGHNT and YENEEA. CDR3 nucleotides: TGTGCCAGCAGCTTAGGGGCAGGAAGCGGGATTTTTGGAGATACGCAGTATTTT. Translated: CASSLGAGSGIFGDTQYF.

Worth noting for this clone: One junction end disagrees with the germline gene, perhaps due to a read error. The chain uses TRBV2 and TRBJ1-2; TRBD1 matches 7 bases. This CDR3 contains 10 residues. Per the germline V gene, CDR1 is SNHLY and CDR2 is FYNNEI. As DNA, the CDR3 is TGTGCCAGCTTTAGGACAGGTCACCACTTC. Translated: CASFRTGHHF.

This clone was detected once. The rearrangement uses TRBV10-3 and TRBJ2-7, with D perhaps matching TRBD1 (6 bases). Germline values: CDR1 ENHRY, CDR2 SYGVKD. The CDR3 extends over 12 amino acids. The V gene lost 9 bases and the J gene lost 0 bases, with 9 bases spanning the gap. CDR3 DNA sequence: TGTGCCATTACAGGGAGCTCCTACGAGCAGTACTTC. Protein product: CAITGSSYEQYF.

There are a few counts of this clone. The chain recombines TRBV7-9 with TRBJ1-1; D is uncertain. Germline CDR1 and CDR2: SEHNR and FQNEAQ (reference sequence). Trimming removed 4 bases at V and 11 bases at J, with 14 bases between. The CDR3 consists of 12 residues. CDR3 amino acids: CASSSSTYPAFF. DNA of the CDR3: TGTGCCAGCAGCTCTTCAACGTATCCGGCTTTCTTT.

The genes are TRBV18 and TRBJ1-1, with D possibly TRBD1 on 6 matching bases. The CDR3 is made up of 16 amino acids. Per the germline V gene, CDR1 is KGHSH and CDR2 is LQKENI. The germline V and J ends were trimmed by 3 bases and 3 bases, with 17 bases remaining between them. The CDR3 reads CASSPTPDRPHTEAFF. CDR3 DNA sequence: TGTGCCAGCTCACCGACCCCCGACAGGCCGCACACTGAAGCTTTCTTT.

The chain combines TRBV27 with TRBJ2-1; TRBD2 matches 14 bases. The germline CDR1 and CDR2 sequences are MNHEY and SMNVEV (reference sequence). V was clipped by 3 bases and J by 6 bases; unmatched bases: 13. The CDR3 totals 19 residues. CDR3 nucleotide sequence: TGTGCCAGCAGTTTCCCGGGACTAGCGGGAGATCGAATAAGCAATGAGCAGTTCTTC. Residues: CASSFPGLAGDRISNEQFF.

The chain links TRBV6-1 to TRBJ1-3; D gene unclear. This CDR3 is built from 16 residues. Germline V gene lookup returns CDR1 MNHNS and CDR2 SASEGT. The ends were cut back, 2 bases at V and 0 bases at J, with 11 bases in the middle. CDR3 sequence reads: CASSEMGARSGNTIYF. CDR3 bases: TGTGCCAGCAGTGAAATGGGCGCCCGCTCTGGAAACACCATATATTTT.

The V call is TRBV6-1, the J call TRBJ1-1; TRBD1 is a possible D gene (5 bases). Looked up from germline, CDR1 is MNHNS and CDR2 is SASEGT. There are 13 residues in the CDR3. V was trimmed by 6 bases and J by 2 bases, leaving 10 bases between them. In nucleotides, the CDR3 is TGTGCCAGCAGGGATACAGGTAACACTGAAGCTTTCTTT. It yields the protein CASRDTGNTEAFF.

V usage is TRBV5-4 and J usage is TRBJ2-1; D unresolved. This CDR3 contains 11 residues. The germline CDR1 and CDR2 sequences are SGHNT and YYREEE (reference sequence). V lost 4 bases and J lost 7, with 6 bases in between. The CDR3 loop is CASSTQNEQFF. CDR3 in DNA: TGTGCCAGCAGCACACAAAATGAGCAGTTCTTC.

This chain links TRBV5-1 with TRBJ2-1, with D tentatively TRBD1 or TRBD2 (5 bases each). This CDR3 has 13 residues. CDR1 SGHRS and CDR2 YFSETQ come from the germline V gene. With 4 bases removed from V and 7 bases from J, the gap between germline ends came to 12 bases. CDR3 sequence reads: CASSRGGQNEQFF. The CDR3 DNA reads TGCGCCAGCAGCCGGGGCGGTCAGAATGAGCAGTTCTTC.

The chain couples TRBV4-1 to TRBJ2-3; D possibly uses TRBD1 or TRBD2 (5 bases each). The CDR3 extends over 17 amino acids. CDR1 is MGHRA, CDR2 YSYEKL, per germline. Trimming removed 0 bases from V and 0 bases from J, with 13 bases in between. The CDR3 spells CASSQDFGAQSTDTQYF. The CDR3 nucleotides read TGCGCCAGCAGCCAAGATTTCGGGGCTCAGAGCACAGATACGCAGTATTTT.

This chain links TRBV15 with TRBJ2-7; D is unresolved. Germline loops: CDR1 LNHNV, CDR2 YYDKDF (reference sequence). The length of the CDR3 is 12 residues. Deletions cut 2 bases from V and 3 bases from J, with 5 bases between. In DNA form, the CDR3 reads TGTGCCACCAGCAGACCTGACTACGAGCAGTACTTC. It yields the protein CATSRPDYEQYF.

The CDR3 here is CASSLGTLPGVGTEAFF. The CDR3 DNA sequence: TGCGCCAGCAGCTTGGGGACGCTGCCAGGGGTGGGCACTGAAGCTTTCTTT. The rearrangement links TRBV5-1 to TRBJ1-1; D might be TRBD1 (6 bases). The V end was cut by 0 bases, the J end by 4 bases, with 19 bases between. Germline CDR1 and CDR2: SGHRS and YFSETQ. This CDR3 comprises 17 residues.

The chain couples TRBV5-1 to TRBJ1-2; D uncertain. CDR3 length: 14 residues. Germline CDR1 is SGHRS and CDR2 is YFSETQ. Trimming took off 0 bases at V and 4 bases at J, with 10 bases between the two ends. DNA for the CDR3: TGCGCCAGCAGCTTGGGGCTGCAGGCCTATGGCTACACCTTC. It is translated as CASSLGLQAYGYTF.

The rearrangement uses TRBV2 and TRBJ1-5, with 9 bases aligning to TRBD1. V shed 0 bases, J shed 0 bases, and the junction held 3 bases outside the gene matches. The CDR3 loop spans 17 amino acids. Germline loops: CDR1 SNHLY, CDR2 FYNNEI. The DNA of the CDR3 is TGTGCCAGCAGTGAAGCGGGACAGGGCCGTAGCAATCAGCCCCAGCATTTT. As protein: CASSEAGQGRSNQPQHF.

This clone came up once. V usage is TRBV11-3 and J usage is TRBJ1-1; a possible D gene is TRBD1 (6 bases). The CDR3 runs 12 residues. Germline V gives CDR1 SGHNT, CDR2 YENEEA. Trimming removed 3 bases from V and 10 bases from J, with 12 bases in between. The CDR3 DNA follows: TGTGCCAGCAGCTTCCCAACAGGGTTAGCTTTCTTT. Amino acid sequence: CASSFPTGLAFF.

The chain employs TRBV6-6 and TRBJ1-1, with D hard to call. CDR1 and CDR2 from the germline V gene are MNHNY and SVGAGI (reference sequence). The CDR3 consists of 14 residues. V was clipped by 0 bases and J by 4 bases, with 9 bases between them. The CDR3 coding sequence is TGTGCCAGCAGTTACTCGGACCGGGGCACTGAAGCTTTCTTT. Its translation is CASSYSDRGTEAFF.